Shown below are 16 T cell receptor beta chains from a single sample sequenced in a study of Graves' ophthalmopathy and Graves' hyperthyroidism. For repertoire sequencing, the TCR beta CDR3 regions were amplified from RNA transcripts. Investigators did first-round RT-PCR with HTBI primers, then second-round multiplex PCR. MiXCR, run by TCRdb on the multiplex PCR reads, gives a single entry per CDR3 protein. Altogether about 500,000 distinct CDR3 sequences are present, less than 40% being singletons, with the ten largest covering around 4%. The sample taken for sequencing was peripheral blood or thyroid tissue (not recorded which). These receptors originate from an adult man with Graves' hyperthyroidism.

The V call is TRBV20-1, the J call TRBJ2-2; tentatively, D is TRBD1 or TRBD2 (5 bases each). The V end lost 1 base, the J end lost 1 base, and 13 bases lay between the germline ends. This CDR3 spans 16 amino acids. Germline V lookup: CDR1 DFQATT, CDR2 SNEGSKA (reference sequence). Here the CDR3 DNA reads TGCAGTGCTAGAGGGGGGATCGGAAGGAACACCGGGGAGCTGTTTTTT. Protein product: CSARGGIGRNTGELFF.

This clonotype was found many times. The chain carries TRBV4-1 and TRBJ2-7, with 11 bases identical to TRBD2. The CDR3 runs 16 residues. The V gene's germline CDR1 is MGHRA and CDR2 YSYEKL. The trim removed 4 bases at V and 3 bases at J, leaving 8 bases unmatched. The CDR3 DNA reads as TGCGCCAGCAGCCCCCGCCCCACTAGCGGGAGCTACGAGCAGTACTTC. Translated, it gives CASSPRPTSGSYEQYF.

The chain combines TRBV25-1 with TRBJ2-2; D is possibly TRBD1 (5 bases). CDR1 and CDR2 (germline): MGHDK, SYGVNS. The V end lost 8 bases, the J end lost 7 bases, and 14 bases lay between the germline ends. The CDR3 runs 13 residues. The CDR3 coding sequence is TGTGCCAGCCGAGCCAGCAGGGACGGGGAGCTGTTTTTT. Its translation is CASRASRDGELFF.

In its sample, this clonotype was seen a few times. This chain uses TRBV27 with TRBJ2-7, with 7 bases lining up with TRBD1. This CDR3 has 13 residues. Per germline, CDR1 MNHEY and CDR2 SMNVEV (reference sequence). V shed 4 bases, J shed 4 bases, and the junction held 4 bases outside the gene matches. CDR3 residues: CASSSGQKYEQYF. The CDR3 DNA sequence: TGTGCCAGCAGTTCGGGACAGAAATACGAGCAGTACTTC.

The chain employs TRBV7-9 and TRBJ2-3; maybe TRBD1 (5 bases). Germline V lookup: CDR1 SEHNR, CDR2 FQNEAQ (reference sequence). The CDR3 length is 14 residues. Trimming removed 3 bases at V and 6 bases at J, with 13 bases between. The chain's CDR3 is CASSFQGAADTQYF. CDR3 nucleotides: TGTGCCAGCAGCTTTCAAGGGGCCGCCGATACGCAGTATTTT.

The sample holds many counts of this clonotype. The chain recombines TRBV11-2 with TRBJ1-2, with D uncertain. V lost 5 bases and J 13 bases, leaving 11 bases between the germline ends. Germline V CDR1 and CDR2: SGHAT, FQNNGV. The CDR3 runs to 10 residues. CDR3 protein: CASSHKTSTF. The DNA of the CDR3 is TGTGCCAGCAGCCACAAGACGTCCACCTTC.

The chain uses TRBV29-1 and TRBJ2-7; 12 bases are shared with TRBD2. CDR1 is SQVTM, CDR2 ANQGSEA, per germline. The CDR3 is 15 residues long. V trimming: 0 bases; J trimming: 5 bases; junction bases outside the gene matches: 5. CDR3 loop: CSVEEPSGRDHEQYF. For the CDR3, the DNA is TGCAGCGTTGAAGAACCTAGCGGGAGGGACCACGAGCAGTACTTC.

Comment on this clonotype: With a much larger clone just one base away, this may be a read error. The rearrangement joins TRBV7-9 to TRBJ1-4, with D perhaps TRBD1 (5 bases). Trimming removed 5 bases at V and 7 bases at J, with 14 bases between. CDR3 length: 14 residues. Per germline, CDR1 SEHNR and CDR2 FQNEAQ (reference sequence). The CDR3 loop reads CASSAGIDGEKLFF. The DNA for the CDR3 is TGTGCCAGCAGCGCAGGGATAGATGGTGAAAAACTGTTTTTT. The variable domain in full, completed from reference TRBV7-9 and TRBJ1-4, reads DTGVSQNPRHKITKRGQNVTFRCDPISEHNRLYWYRQTLGQGPEFLTYFQNEAQLEKSRLLSDRFSAERPKGSFSTLEIQRTEQGDSAMYLCASSAGIDGEKLFFGSGTQLSVL.

This clonotype was counted at least ten times. CDR3 residues: CSVRTGGNTEAFF. CDR3 nucleotides: TGCAGCGTTAGGACAGGGGGGAACACTGAAGCTTTCTTT. The chain has TRBV29-1 and TRBJ1-1; 10 bases line up with TRBD1. The CDR3 runs 13 residues. CDR1 and CDR2 from the germline V gene are SQVTM and ANQGSEA. V lost 5 bases and J lost 1; bases outside the gene matches: 1.

The rearrangement uses TRBV5-4 and TRBJ2-7; 8 positions match TRBD2. There are 14 residues in the CDR3. CDR1 SGHNT and CDR2 YYREEE come from the germline V gene (reference sequence). With 1 base clipped from V and 6 bases from J, the junction kept 6 bases outside the gene matches. The CDR3 spells CASSLNLAGAEQYF. DNA for the CDR3: TGTGCCAGCAGCTTGAACCTAGCGGGCGCCGAGCAGTACTTC.

As regards this clonotype: A read error may produce the germline difference seen at one junction end. The V gene is TRBV7-9, the J gene TRBJ2-2, with D uncertain. The germline CDR1 and CDR2 sequences are SEHNR and FQNEAQ (reference sequence). The CDR3 covers 15 residues. The CDR3 DNA sequence: TGTGCCGGCAGCTCGAGTGGGCGAATCACCGGGGAGCTGTTTTTT. It yields the protein CAGSSSGRITGELFF.

This clonotype was detected ten times or more. This chain joins TRBV5-1 and TRBJ2-7, with 8 positions matching TRBD1. The V gene end was trimmed by 0 bases and the J gene end by 7 bases; junction bases not matched to a gene: 9. The length of the CDR3 is 15 residues. Per the germline V gene, CDR1 is SGHRS and CDR2 is YFSETQ. The chain's CDR3 is CASSLEGTGSREQYF. The CDR3 DNA reads TGCGCCAGCAGCTTGGAAGGGACAGGCTCGCGTGAGCAGTACTTC. Complete variable domain (other parts from reference TRBV5-1 and TRBJ2-7): KAGVTQTPRYLIKTRGQQVTLSCSPISGHRSVSWYQQTPGQGLQFLFEYFSETQRNKGNFPGRFSGRQFSNSRSEMNVSTLELGDSALYLCASSLEGTGSREQYFGPGTRLTVT.

On this clonotype: This sequence may be a read error, since a much larger clone differs from it by one base. The V gene is TRBV7-9, the J gene TRBJ2-5, with D perhaps matching TRBD1 (7 bases). The V end was cut by 0 bases, the J end by 3 bases, with 14 bases between. The CDR3 has 16 residues. Germline-derived CDR1 and CDR2 are SEHNR and FQNEAQ (reference sequence). CDR3 residues: CASSLAEGASEETQYF. The CDR3 DNA sequence: TGTGCCAGCAGCTTAGCGGAGGGGGCATCAGAAGAGACCCAGTACTTC.

This clonotype was seen at least ten times. The V call is TRBV2, the J call TRBJ1-5; no clear D. Germline V CDR1 and CDR2: SNHLY, FYNNEI. This CDR3 is 15 amino acids long. Trimming removed 2 bases from V and 8 bases from J, with 16 bases in between. The CDR3 protein is CASSETRTAFEPQHF. For the CDR3, the DNA is TGTGCCAGCAGTGAAACCCGGACCGCGTTTGAGCCCCAGCATTTT.

This clonotype has a handful of counts. The genes are TRBV5-5 and TRBJ1-1; D might be TRBD1 (6 bases). The CDR3 totals 15 residues. Germline loops: CDR1 SGHKS, CDR2 YYEKEE (reference sequence). Trimming took 0 bases from V and 2 from J, leaving 11 bases between them. CDR3 residues: CASSLVGHLNTEAFF. DNA for the CDR3: TGTGCCAGCAGCTTGGTGGGACACCTTAACACTGAAGCTTTCTTT.

This clonotype was seen many times. This chain uses TRBV12-3 or TRBV12-4 with TRBJ2-6; 8 nucleotides align to TRBD1. Trimming took 5 bases from V and 0 from J; bases not matched to a gene: 6. The CDR3 totals 17 residues. The CDR3 nucleotides read TGTGCCAGCAGTGGGGGACAGGAATACTCTGGGGCCAACGTCCTGACTTTC. Residues: CASSGGQEYSGANVLTF.